The clone carrying this TCR beta chain was counted many times. Its antigen remains unidentified. This record comes from a study of human T cells and chemical hapten exposure. Overall study context: Yields of TCR per sample differed, chiefly owing to small differences in pooled library volume. Study-wide results and limits: High-frequency TCRs, those above 1 in 1000, stayed the same after DPC sensitization.

It was the library that attached unique molecular identifiers to individual cDNA molecules. TCRdb recomputed calls from the 5' RACE reads with MiXCR, one row per CDR3 protein. The table has some 150,000 distinct CDR3 sequences, around 4.4% seen once. Whole blood, unfractionated, served as the material for total RNA extraction. This sequence was found in a female donor in good health.

DNA for the CDR3: TGTGCCAGCAGCCGCGACAGGGGAAGAGATGCTTTCTTT. Its translation is CASSRDRGRDAFF. The chain carries TRBV11-2 and TRBJ1-1; the match to TRBD1 covers 8 bases. J was trimmed by 11 bases and V by 5 bases; bases with no gene match: 10. This CDR3 has 13 residues. Germline V gene data show CDR1 as SGHAT and CDR2 as FQNNGV.